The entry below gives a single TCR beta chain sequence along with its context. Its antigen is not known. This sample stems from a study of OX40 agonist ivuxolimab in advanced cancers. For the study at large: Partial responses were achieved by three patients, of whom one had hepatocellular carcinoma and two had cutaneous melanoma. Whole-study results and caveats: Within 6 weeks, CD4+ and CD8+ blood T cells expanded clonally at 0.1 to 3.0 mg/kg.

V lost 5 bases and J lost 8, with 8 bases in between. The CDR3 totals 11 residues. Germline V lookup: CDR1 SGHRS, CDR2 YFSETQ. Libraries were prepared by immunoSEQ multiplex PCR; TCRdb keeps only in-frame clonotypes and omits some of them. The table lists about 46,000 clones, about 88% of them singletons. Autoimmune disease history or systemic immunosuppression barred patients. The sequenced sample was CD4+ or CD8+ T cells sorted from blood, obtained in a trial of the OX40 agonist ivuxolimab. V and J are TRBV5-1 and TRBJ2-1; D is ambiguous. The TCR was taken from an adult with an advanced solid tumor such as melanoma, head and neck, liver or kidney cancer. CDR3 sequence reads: CASSFNYEQFF. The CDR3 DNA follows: TGCGCCAGCAGTTTCAACTATGAGCAGTTCTTC. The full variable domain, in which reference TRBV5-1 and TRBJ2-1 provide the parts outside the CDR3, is KAGVTQTPRYLIKTRGQQVTLSCSPISGHRSVSWYQQTPGQGLQFLFEYFSETQRNKGNFPGRFSGRQFSNSRSEMNVSTLELGDSALYLCASSFNYEQFFGPGTRLTVL.